The TCR delta chain under discussion was sequenced for a study of delta chains in infants with herpesvirus infections (dated by TCRdb to the early 2020s). Turning to the overall study: To characterize gammadelta T cell responses to primary cytomegalovirus (CMV) infection, researchers prospectively followed a birth cohort of Ugandan infants starting at birth. The study looked for a public fetal Vdelta1/Vgamma8 gammadelta TCR clonotype in infants infected with CMV after birth. Using PBMC, gammadelta TCRs were sequenced for 15 to 20 CMV-infected infants, one of whom was congenitally infected, and for under 10 CMV-uninfected infants who had enough sample available. Belgian fetal and cord blood gammadelta TCR data that had been published previously were included solely for comparison and were not produced in this cohort. By approximate age, the infant blood samples fell into groups of 1.5, 4, 8 and 12 months. Study-level results and caveats: The public clonotype was found only at the first time point after infection and was absent in uninfected infants and in those infected after 120 days. The public Vdelta1 clonotype appeared in about 20% of the 18 CMV-infected infants: three infected postnatally before 120 days of age, plus the congenitally infected infant. The authors noted a small sample size and no race- or environment-matched controls, since nearly all Ugandans acquire CMV before adulthood. Presence of the public clonotype at levels below the detection limit might still occur in CMV-uninfected infants. Public-clonotype frequency among Vdelta1 cells appeared to be inversely correlated with age at infection and was observed to decay rapidly, seemingly without persisting beyond approximately 8 weeks.

The library was obtained by RT-PCR. TCR cDNA was generated by reverse transcription of PBMC RNA with SuperScript II and gamma-chain- and delta-chain-specific primers. Purification of cDNA was performed with AMPure XP beads, after which the cDNA was amplified and indexed with Illumina adapters by means of the Nextera XT Index Kit. An Illumina MiSeq with a V2 300-cycle kit was used to sequence the gammadelta TCR libraries. The original pipeline was this. Using MiXCR v2.1.12, CDR3 sequences were assembled, and reads were mapped onto D, J and V genes obtained from GenBank. VDJtools v1.2.1 was used to carry out repertoire analyses of the CDR3 clonotypes. In TCRdb, clones were called once more from the public reads by CATT, and rows of identical DNA were later combined. The V and J calls follow TCRdb's processing rather than the paper's. Across this sample there are about 2,600 delta-chain clones, with 35% to 45% seen only once. Roughly 4.5% of the sample comes from the top ten.

In this sample, this clone turned up a few times. Its recognized antigen is unknown. There are no base qualities to consult, and no much larger clone falls within one base. Between the V and J ends, shortened by 0 bases and 2 bases respectively, the junction contains 22 bases. The CDR1 and CDR2 encoded by the germline V gene are TSWWSYY and QGS. The CDR3 holds 19 amino acids from the cysteine to the phenylalanine. The read is trimmed to its CDR3 DNA, 57 bases read in frame from base 1. Pregnant women getting prenatal care were recruited in Kampala, Uganda, and their infants were enrolled; maternal HIV status had to be documented. Weekly visits were made to families, and infant clinical information, oral swabs and peripheral blood were collected beginning at 6 weeks of age and every 4 months thereafter. Blood was collected in heparin tubes, and PBMC were isolated by Ficoll-Paque density gradient centrifugation and cryopreserved.

The starting material was peripheral blood, obtained at time point 4 of longitudinal follow-up. The chain uses TRDV1 and TRDJ1; too little of a D gene remains to name it. The TCR was taken from a human donor who was a Ugandan infant, either HIV-exposed or HIV-unexposed (not recorded which). The nucleotides are TGTGCTCTTGGGGAACTCCTCCCCCCCCCATCGGTATGTACCGATAAACTCATCTTT. Its product reads: CALGELLPPPSVCTDKLIF.